A selection of T cell receptor beta chains follows, all from one sample in a study of cytomegalovirus exposure and HLA in healthy donors. Libraries were prepared by immunoSEQ multiplex PCR; TCRdb keeps only in-frame clonotypes and omits some of them. This table has just under 70,000 clones, 80% to 90% appearing once. Sequences were obtained from PBMCs. The receptors derive from a human donor in good health. Both conserved end residues are part of each CDR3.

V	CDR3
TRBV2	CASSLRQGAYNEQFF
TRBV18	CASSPQLGDGSTEAFF
TRBV6-1	CASSAQTSGGVSNEQFF
TRBV9	CASSVRGATSTDTQYF
TRBV6-4	CASRGTGGAEAFF
TRBV5-1	CASSEMGNTEAFF
TRBV7-9	CASSLGSTYEQYF
TRBV5-6	CASSLERGGTGYPF
TRBV29-1	CSVDSGPDGYTF
TRBV10-1	CASKPLQDSGATYRDF
TRBV9	CASSVLAVNTGELFF
TRBV11-2	CASRRAGGTGELFF
TRBV7-9	CASSPGTGSYGYTF
TRBV7-2	CASSLAQGAGSRQPQHF
TRBV6-5	CASSSGGQGEEKLFF
TRBV10-3	CAIRTGGSGDTGELFF
TRBV6-5	CASSRSGDYEQYF
TRBV2	CASSAGTSGTDTQYF
TRBV6-5	CASSYSRSGGTEAFF
TRBV11-3	CASSTRQGARSYNEQFF
TRBV6-1	CASQGEKTQYF
TRBV27	CASSPRLGITEAFF
TRBV30	CAWSSGTDYGYTF
TRBV7-9	CASSLGQGAFQPQHF
TRBV2	CASSEVGREQFF
TRBV7-3	CASSPDRGYGYTF
TRBV19	CASSIWGLDTEAFF
TRBV28	CASSYPPSYGYTF
TRBV18	CASSTEQGYEKLFF
TRBV5-1	CASSPRITGNSPLHF
TRBV6-6	CASSYGGQGNGYTF
TRBV12-5	CASGPGGFTDTQYF
TRBV6-4	CASSARGDTDTQYF
TRBV5-1	CASSLRGESYTEAFF
TRBV7-3	CASSPDRGLEQPQHF
TRBV7-9	CASSDTGTGVFNEKLFF
TRBV21-1	CASGGVPEDSNQPQHF
TRBV5-4	CASRETNEKLFF
TRBV9	CASSRLGLQSEPQHF
TRBV4-1	CASSQEEEDYGYTF
TRBV4-1	CASSQTGGWSYEQYF
TRBV5-1	CASSISGLEGETQYF
TRBV5-4	CASNNRGQGGEKLFF
TRBV6-5	CASSYGAGPPPDTQYF
TRBV6-6	CASRIDRTNEKLFF
TRBV27	CASSLGALAKNIQYF
TRBV13	CASSLGRGNQPQHF
TRBV9	CASSEGIPGQGLNTQYF
TRBV5-1	CASSSSGGGGNEQFF
TRBV9	CASSVGGQGTSGMWEQYF